The T cell receptor beta chain described here comes from a study of T cell clonality in common variable immunodeficiency. Clones were sequenced by immunoSEQ multiplex PCR, and TCRdb holds only the in-frame ones, with some missing. The sample contains under 45,000 clones, none of them singletons. This clone was found many times. Its antigen is undetermined. A junction end diverges from the germline sequence, so it may reflect a read error. The read finishes 3 residues shy of the CDR3 end, and the germline J gene is used to complete it. The CDR3 has 14 amino acids. The germline V gene has CDR1 SGHDT and CDR2 YYEEEE. Study results and limitations: T cell subpopulation sequencing would be needed to explain CVID clonality.

The sequence was obtained from a person between 18 and 75 years old in good health. Sequences were obtained from peripheral blood mononuclear cells. The chain is built from TRBV5-6 and TRBJ2-7; the match to TRBD1 covers 7 bases. The DNA read from the CDR3 is TGTGCCAGCAGCTTGACAGGGGCCTCCGACGAG. Its translation is CASSLTGASDE. The entire CDR3 is CASSLTGASDEQYF.